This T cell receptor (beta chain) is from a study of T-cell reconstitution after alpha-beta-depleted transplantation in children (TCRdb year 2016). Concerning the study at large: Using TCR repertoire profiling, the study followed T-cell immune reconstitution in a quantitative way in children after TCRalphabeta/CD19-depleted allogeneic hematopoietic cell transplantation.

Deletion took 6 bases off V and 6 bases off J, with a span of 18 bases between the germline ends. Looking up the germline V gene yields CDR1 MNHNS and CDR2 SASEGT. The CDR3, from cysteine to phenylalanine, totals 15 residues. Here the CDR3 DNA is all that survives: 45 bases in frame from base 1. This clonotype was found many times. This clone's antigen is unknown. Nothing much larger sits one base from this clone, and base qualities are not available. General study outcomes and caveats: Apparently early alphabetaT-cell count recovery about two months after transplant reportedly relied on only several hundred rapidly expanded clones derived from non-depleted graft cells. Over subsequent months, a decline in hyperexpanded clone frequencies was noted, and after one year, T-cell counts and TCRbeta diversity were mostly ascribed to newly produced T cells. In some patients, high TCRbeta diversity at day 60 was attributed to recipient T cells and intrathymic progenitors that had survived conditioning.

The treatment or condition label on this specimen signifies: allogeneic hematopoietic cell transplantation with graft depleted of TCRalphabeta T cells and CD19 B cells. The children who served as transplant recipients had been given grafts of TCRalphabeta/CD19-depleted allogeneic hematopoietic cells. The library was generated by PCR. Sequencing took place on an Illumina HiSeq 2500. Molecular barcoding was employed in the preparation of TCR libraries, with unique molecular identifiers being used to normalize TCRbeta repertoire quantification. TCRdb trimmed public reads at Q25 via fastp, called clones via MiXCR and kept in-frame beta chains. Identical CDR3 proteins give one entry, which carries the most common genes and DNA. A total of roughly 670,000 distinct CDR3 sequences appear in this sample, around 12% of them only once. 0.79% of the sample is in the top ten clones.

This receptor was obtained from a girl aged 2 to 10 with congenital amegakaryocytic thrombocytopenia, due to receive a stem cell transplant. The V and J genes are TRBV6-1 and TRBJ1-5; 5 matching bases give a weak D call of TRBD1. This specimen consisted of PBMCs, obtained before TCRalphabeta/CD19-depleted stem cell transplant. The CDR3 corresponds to CASRDKAGRIQPQHF. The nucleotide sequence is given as TGTGCCAGCAGGGATAAGGCAGGGAGGATTCAGCCCCAGCATTTT.